Following are 2 T cell receptor beta chains from one sample sequenced in a study of cytomegalovirus exposure and HLA in healthy donors. Both 60 Vbeta primers and 13 Jbeta primers went into the PCR. Sequenced by immunoSEQ multiplex PCR; TCRdb stores in-frame clones only, minus some. The sample contains some 190,000 clones, more than 75% of which appear only once. The specimen was PBMCs. The receptors originated from a man in his forties or fifties in good health and CMV-seropositive.

The chain combines TRBV19 with TRBJ1-5, with 7 bases that match TRBD1. The V gene's germline CDR1 is LNHDA and CDR2 SQIVND (reference sequence). The CDR3 consists of 15 residues. The V segment lost 1 base and the J segment 4 bases; nucleotides outside the gene matches: 4. CDR3: CASSIGQGRNQPQHF. The CDR3 bases are TGTGCCAGTAGTATAGGACAGGGAAGGAATCAGCCCCAGCATTTT.

The chain links TRBV27 to TRBJ2-7, with 8 bases aligning to TRBD2. The CDR3 is made up of 15 amino acids. CDR1 is MNHEY, CDR2 SMNVEV, per germline (reference sequence). Germline trimming cut 5 bases from V and 7 bases from J; bases unmatched to any gene: 13. The CDR3 DNA is TGTGCCAGCAGTGTCCAACTAGCGGCACCTGGGGAGCAGTACTTC. Its protein product is CASSVQLAAPGEQYF.